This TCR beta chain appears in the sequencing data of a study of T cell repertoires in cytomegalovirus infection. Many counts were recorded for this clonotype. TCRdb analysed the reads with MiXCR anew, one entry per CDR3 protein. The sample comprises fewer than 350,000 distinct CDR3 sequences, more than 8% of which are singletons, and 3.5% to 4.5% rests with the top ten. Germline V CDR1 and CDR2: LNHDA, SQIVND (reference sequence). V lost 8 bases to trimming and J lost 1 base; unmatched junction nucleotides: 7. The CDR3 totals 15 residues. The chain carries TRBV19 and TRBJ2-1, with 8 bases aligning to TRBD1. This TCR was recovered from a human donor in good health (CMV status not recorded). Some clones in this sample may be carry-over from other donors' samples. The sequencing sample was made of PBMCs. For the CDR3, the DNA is TGTGCCAGTCGACTGGACAGGGCTTCCTACAATGAGCAGTTCTTC. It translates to CASRLDRASYNEQFF.